A selection of T cell receptor beta chains follows, all from one sample in a study of T cell repertoires in cytomegalovirus infection. TCRdb recomputed calls from the reads with MiXCR, one row per CDR3 protein. The profile covers roughly 730,000 distinct CDR3 sequences, with roughly 36% appearing a single time and about 20% taken by the ten largest. These TCRs are of unknown antigen specificity. Sequencing used cultured PBMCs, obtained from culture after CMV antigen stimulation. Every receptor here comes from a human donor in good health (CMV status not recorded). Some clones in this sample may be carry-over from other donors' samples. Each CDR3 is given with its conserved first and last residue. The order of the fields is J gene, clone size, V gene, D gene, CDR3 DNA, CDR3 protein. The D gene is left open where the match is weak. The size field is filled for only some rows; it gives once, few, many or a size class.

TRBJ2-3 | NA | TRBV7-2 | TRBD2 | TGTGCCAGCAGCTTATTTCGGGGGGGCGGTGATACGCAGTATTTT | CASSLFRGGGDTQYF
TRBJ1-1 | few | TRBV28 | NA | TGTGCCAGCACCGGGACACTTTTTGATGAAGCTTTCTTT | CASTGTLFDEAFF
TRBJ1-2 | many | TRBV7-2 | TRBD1 | TGTGCCAGCAGCCCAAGTCCCGGGACAGGGTCCACCTTC | CASSPSPGTGSTF
TRBJ1-2 | NA | TRBV11-2 | NA | TGTGCCAGCAGCTTCTCGGGCCGGGAGGGGTATGGCTACACCTTC | CASSFSGREGYGYTF
TRBJ1-6 | NA | TRBV20-1 | NA | TGCAGTGCATACAGGTTATCCCCATATAATTCACCCCTCCACTTT | CSAYRLSPYNSPLHF
TRBJ2-1 | NA | TRBV28 | TRBD2 | TGTGCCAGCGGCCCTAGCGGGGGGGCGGTTGAGCAGTTCTTC | CASGPSGGAVEQFF
TRBJ2-7 | NA | TRBV5-1 | TRBD2 | TGCGCCAGCAGCTCGGAGGCTAGCGGCTACGAGCAGTACTTC | CASSSEASGYEQYF
TRBJ2-7 | few | TRBV20-1 | NA | TGCAGTGCTAGAGATCTCCACAGGGAGAACTACGAGCAGTACTTC | CSARDLHRENYEQYF
TRBJ1-6 | NA | TRBV2 | NA | TGTGCCAGCAGTGAATTGGGGTTAATAACTAATTCACCCCTCCACTTT | CASSELGLITNSPLHF
TRBJ2-2 | NA | TRBV4-1 | TRBD2 | TGCGCCAGCAGCTATCTGACTAGCGGCACCGGGGAGCTGTTTTTT | CASSYLTSGTGELFF
TRBJ1-5 | few | TRBV15 | NA | TGTGCCACCAGCGAACAGGGTCTTCATCAGCCCCAGCATTTT | CATSEQGLHQPQHF
TRBJ1-1 | once | TRBV15 | NA | TGTGCCACCAGCAGAGATCAAGGGTTGGCCACTGAAGCTTTCTTT | CATSRDQGLATEAFF
TRBJ2-1 | many | TRBV7-2 | NA | TGTGCCAGCAACTACGCCGCCACTACCGGCTACAATGAGCAGTTCTTC | CASNYAATTGYNEQFF
TRBJ2-7 | few | TRBV6-8 | TRBD1 | TGTGCCAGCAGTCCAGACAGGGGGAATCGCTACGAGCAGTACTTC | CASSPDRGNRYEQYF
TRBJ1-6 | NA | TRBV2 | NA | TGTGCCAGCACCGACCCTGATTCACCCCTCCACTTT | CASTDPDSPLHF
TRBJ1-6 | NA | TRBV27 | NA | TGTGCCAGCAGTTTCCGTAGGGAAAATTCACCCCTCCACTTT | CASSFRRENSPLHF
TRBJ1-1 | few | TRBV10-1 | TRBD1 | TGCGCCAGTCGACAGGGAATTGGCACTGAAGCTTTCTTT | CASRQGIGTEAFF
TRBJ2-1 | few | TRBV28 | NA | TGTGCCAGCAGTTTCTCCAACTGGAGTAATGAGCAGTTCTTC | CASSFSNWSNEQFF
TRBJ2-3 | NA | TRBV19 | NA | TGTGCCAGTAGTACAACAGGGCTTGCGGGAGATACGCAGTATTTT | CASSTTGLAGDTQYF
TRBJ2-2 | few | TRBV6-1 | NA | TGTGCCAGCACATCGGACTACTACACCGGGGAGCTGTTTTTT | CASTSDYYTGELFF
TRBJ2-1 | few | TRBV7-9 | NA | TGTGCCAGCAGCTTACCTCTAGCGCCAAATGAGCAGTTCTTC | CASSLPLAPNEQFF
TRBJ1-5 | NA | TRBV6-2/TRBV6-3 | NA | TGTGCCAGCAGTTACCTACAGGGAGAAGGCAATCAGCCCCAGCATTTT | CASSYLQGEGNQPQHF